Listed here is a single T cell receptor (beta chain). The sample belongs to a study of blood T cell repertoires in COVID-19. Turning to the study itself: The origin of the acute and convalescent COVID-19 samples was the United States, Italy and Spain.

Assay used: immunoSEQ multiplex PCR; TCRdb lists only in-frame clones, some missing. The data contain approximately 460,000 clones, 89% of them singletons. V dropped 7 bases and J dropped 1; count of bases not matched to a gene: 6. The germline gives CDR1 SQVTM, CDR2 ANQGSEA. The CDR3 consists of 13 residues. In Seattle, patients joined the study during active infection and were tracked longitudinally. Source material: peripheral blood. This sequence originates from a man aged 18 to 29 with COVID-19, enrolled during active disease. The rearrangement links TRBV29-1 to TRBJ1-1; 7 nucleotides match TRBD1. The CDR3 DNA follows: TGCAGCGCCCTCGACAGGGCGAACACTGAAGCTTTCTTT. Protein: CSALDRANTEAFF. The full variable domain, in which reference TRBV29-1 and TRBJ1-1 provide the parts outside the CDR3, is SAVISQKPSRDICQRGTSLTIQCQVDSQVTMMFWYRQQPGQSLTLIATANQGSEATYESGFVIDKFPISRPNLTFSTLTVSNMSPEDSSIYLCSALDRANTEAFFGQGTRLTVV.